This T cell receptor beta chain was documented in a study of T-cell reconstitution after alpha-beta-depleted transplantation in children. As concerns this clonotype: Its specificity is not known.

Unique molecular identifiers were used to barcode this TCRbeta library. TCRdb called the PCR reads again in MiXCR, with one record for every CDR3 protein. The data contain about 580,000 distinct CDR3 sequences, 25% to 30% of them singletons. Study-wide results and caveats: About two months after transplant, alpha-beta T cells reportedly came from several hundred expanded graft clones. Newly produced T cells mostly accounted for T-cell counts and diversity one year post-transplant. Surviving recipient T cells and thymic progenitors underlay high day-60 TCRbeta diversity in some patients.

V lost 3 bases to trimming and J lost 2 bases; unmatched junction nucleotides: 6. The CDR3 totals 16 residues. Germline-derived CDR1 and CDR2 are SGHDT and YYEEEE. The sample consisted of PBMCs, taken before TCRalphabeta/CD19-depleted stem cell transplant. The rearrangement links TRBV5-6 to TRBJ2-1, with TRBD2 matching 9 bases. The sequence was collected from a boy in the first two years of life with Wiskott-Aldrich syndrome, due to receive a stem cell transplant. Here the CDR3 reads CASSSVAGETYNEQFF. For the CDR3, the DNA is TGTGCCAGCAGCTCCGTAGCGGGAGAAACCTACAATGAGCAGTTCTTC.